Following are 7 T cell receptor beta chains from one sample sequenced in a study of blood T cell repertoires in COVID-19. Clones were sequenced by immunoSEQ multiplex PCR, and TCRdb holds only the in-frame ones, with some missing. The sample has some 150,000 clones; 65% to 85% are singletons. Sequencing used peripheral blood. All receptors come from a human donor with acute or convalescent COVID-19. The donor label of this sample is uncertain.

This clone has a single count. This CDR3 reads CASGRVGQPQHF. The CDR3 DNA follows: TGTGCCAGCGGGCGGGTAGGTCAGCCCCAGCATTTT. The chain is built from TRBV27 and TRBJ1-5; no clear D gene. From germline, CDR1 is MNHEY and CDR2 SMNVEV (reference sequence). V lost 8 bases and J 6 bases, leaving 11 bases between the germline ends. This CDR3 region has 12 residues.

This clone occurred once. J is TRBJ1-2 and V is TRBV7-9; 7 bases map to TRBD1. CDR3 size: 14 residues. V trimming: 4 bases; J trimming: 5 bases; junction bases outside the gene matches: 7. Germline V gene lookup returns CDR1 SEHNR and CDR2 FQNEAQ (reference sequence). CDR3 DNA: TGTGCCAGCAGCTATCCAGGGGGTTTATATGGCTACACCTTC. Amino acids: CASSYPGGLYGYTF.

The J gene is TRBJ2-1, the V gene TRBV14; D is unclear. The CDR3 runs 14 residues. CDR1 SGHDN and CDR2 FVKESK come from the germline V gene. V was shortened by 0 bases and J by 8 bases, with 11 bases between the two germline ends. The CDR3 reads CASSQETIEDEQFF. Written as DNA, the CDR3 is TGTGCCAGCAGCCAAGAAACAATTGAGGATGAGCAGTTCTTC.

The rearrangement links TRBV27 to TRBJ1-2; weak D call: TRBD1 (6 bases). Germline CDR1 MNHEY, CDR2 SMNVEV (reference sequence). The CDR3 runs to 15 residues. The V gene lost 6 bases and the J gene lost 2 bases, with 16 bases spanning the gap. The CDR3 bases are TGTGCCAGCAGGCCCAAGGGGGAGTGGAACTATGGCTACACCTTC. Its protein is CASRPKGEWNYGYTF.

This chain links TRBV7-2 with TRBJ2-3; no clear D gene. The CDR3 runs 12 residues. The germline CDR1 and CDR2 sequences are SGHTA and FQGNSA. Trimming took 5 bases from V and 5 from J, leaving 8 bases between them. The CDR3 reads CASSKLRDTQYF. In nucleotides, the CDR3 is TGTGCCAGCAGCAAACTTAGAGATACGCAGTATTTT.

The CDR3 DNA sequence: TGTGCCTGGAACCCCGGTCGGGGTCTTCAAGCTTTCTTT. Translation: CAWNPGRGLQAFF. The chain recombines TRBV30 with TRBJ1-1; D remains ambiguous. The CDR3 is 13 residues long. V dropped 4 bases and J dropped 9 bases, with 18 bases sitting between them. The germline CDR1 and CDR2 sequences are GTSNPN and SVGIG (reference sequence). The full variable domain, in which reference TRBV30 and TRBJ1-1 provide the parts outside the CDR3, is SQTIHQWPATLVQPVGSPLSLECTVEGTSNPNLYWYRQAAGRGLQLLFYSVGIGQISSEVPQNLSASRPQDRQFILSSKKLLLSDSGFYLCAWNPGRGLQAFFGQGTRLTVV.

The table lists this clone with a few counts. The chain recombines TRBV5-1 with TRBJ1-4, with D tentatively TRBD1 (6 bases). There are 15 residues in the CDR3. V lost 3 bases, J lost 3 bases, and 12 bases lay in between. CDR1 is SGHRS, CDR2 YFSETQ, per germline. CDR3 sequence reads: CASSSLGGANEKLFF. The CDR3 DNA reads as TGCGCCAGCAGCTCCCTAGGGGGAGCTAATGAAAAACTGTTTTTT.